This record covers a single T cell receptor (beta chain). This sample includes further DNA sequences coding for the same CDR3. This entry comes from a study of control samples from healthy donors and cancer patients. Clones were sequenced by immunoSEQ multiplex PCR, and TCRdb holds only the in-frame ones, with some missing. The sample contains over 150,000 clones, 96% of which appear only once. Sequenced input: blood. The receptor was isolated from a woman aged 30 to 39 in good health.

The CDR3 here is CASSLRGSGNTIYF. The DNA for the CDR3 is TGTGCCAGCAGTTTAAGGGGCTCTGGAAACACCATATATTTT. The chain recombines TRBV28 with TRBJ1-3, with D perhaps matching TRBD1 (5 bases). Trimming cost V 2 bases and J 0 bases, with 5 bases left between them. The germline CDR1 and CDR2 sequences are MDHEN and SYDVKM. The CDR3 sequence is 14 residues long. Looking up the rest from reference TRBV28 and TRBJ1-3 gives the full variable domain: DVKVTQSSRYLVKRTGEKVFLECVQDMDHENMFWYRQDPGLGLRLIYFSYDVKMKEKGDIPEGYSVSREKKERFSLILESASTNQTSMYLCASSLRGSGNTIYFGEGSWLTVV.